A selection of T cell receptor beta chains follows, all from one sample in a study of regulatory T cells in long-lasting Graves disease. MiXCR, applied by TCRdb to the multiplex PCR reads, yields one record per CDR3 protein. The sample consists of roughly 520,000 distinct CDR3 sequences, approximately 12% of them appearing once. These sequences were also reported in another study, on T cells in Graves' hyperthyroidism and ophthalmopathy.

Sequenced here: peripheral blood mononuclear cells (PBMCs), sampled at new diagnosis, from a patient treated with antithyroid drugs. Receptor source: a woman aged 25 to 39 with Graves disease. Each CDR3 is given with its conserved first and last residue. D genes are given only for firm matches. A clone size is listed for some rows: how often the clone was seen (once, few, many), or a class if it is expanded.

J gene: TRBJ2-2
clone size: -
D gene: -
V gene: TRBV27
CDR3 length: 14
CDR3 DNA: TGTGCCAGCAGTTTTCGAGGGGGGACCGGGGAGCTGTTTTTT
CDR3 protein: CASSFRGGTGELFF

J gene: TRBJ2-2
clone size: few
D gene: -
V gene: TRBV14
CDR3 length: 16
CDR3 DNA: TGTGCCAGCAGCGAAACCAGGAACATGGGCACCGGGGAGCTGTTTTTT
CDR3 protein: CASSETRNMGTGELFF

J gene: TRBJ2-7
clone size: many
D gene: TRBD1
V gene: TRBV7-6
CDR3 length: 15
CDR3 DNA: TGTGCCAGCAGCTACGGGACAGGGGGAACGTACGAGCAGTACTTC
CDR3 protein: CASSYGTGGTYEQYF

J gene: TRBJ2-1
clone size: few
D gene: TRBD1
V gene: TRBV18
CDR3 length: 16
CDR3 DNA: TGTGCCAGCTCACCCTCGGGACAGGGGGCGCGGAATGAGCAGTTCTTC
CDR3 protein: CASSPSGQGARNEQFF

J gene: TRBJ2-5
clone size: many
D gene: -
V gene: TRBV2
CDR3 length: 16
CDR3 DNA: TGTGCCAGCAGTGAAGCCACGCTGGGGTACCAAGAGACCCAGTACTTC
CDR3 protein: CASSEATLGYQETQYF

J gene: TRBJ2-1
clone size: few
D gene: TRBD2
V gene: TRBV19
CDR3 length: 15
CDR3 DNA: TGTGCCAGTAGTATGGGTAGCGGGAAGCACAATGAGCAGTTCTTC
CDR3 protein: CASSMGSGKHNEQFF

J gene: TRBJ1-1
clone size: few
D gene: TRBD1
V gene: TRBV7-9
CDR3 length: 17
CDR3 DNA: TGTGCCAGCAGCTCCGGGGACAGGGGGCGGGAGGCCTCTGAAGCTTTCTTT
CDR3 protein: CASSSGDRGREASEAFF

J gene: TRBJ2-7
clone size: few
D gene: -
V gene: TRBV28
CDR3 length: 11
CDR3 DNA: TGTGCCAGCAAAGGCCTTAGCAGGGAAGATTTC
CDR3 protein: CASKGLSREDF

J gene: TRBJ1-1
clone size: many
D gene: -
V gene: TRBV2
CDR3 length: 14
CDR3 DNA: TGTGCCAGCAGTGAAAGGCGTTCAGGAACTGAAGCTTTCTTT
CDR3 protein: CASSERRSGTEAFF

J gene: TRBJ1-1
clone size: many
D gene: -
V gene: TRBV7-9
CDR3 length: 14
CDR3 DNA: TGTGCCAGCAGCTTAGCGTCAGGGCGTGGGGAAGCTTTCTTT
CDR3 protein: CASSLASGRGEAFF